A selection of T cell receptor beta chains follows, all from one sample in a study of cytomegalovirus exposure and HLA in healthy donors. TCRdb keeps only in-frame clones here, not all; method: immunoSEQ multiplex PCR. The table includes 150,000 to 200,000 clones, about two thirds detected once. Sequencing used PBMCs. Source of these receptors: a man aged 25-45 years in good health and CMV-seropositive. Both conserved end residues are part of each CDR3. A D gene is named only where the DNA matches it firmly. Clone size is given for some rows only: seen once, a few or many times, or a class if the clone is expanded.

CDR3aa: CATSGSDAEAFF; CDR3nt: TGTGCCACGTCCGGGTCCGACGCTGAAGCTTTCTTT; abundance: .; j_gene: TRBJ1-1; d_gene: .; v_gene: TRBV10-3
CDR3aa: CSVPNYGYTF; CDR3nt: TGCAGTGTTCCGAACTATGGCTACACCTTC; abundance: .; j_gene: TRBJ1-2; d_gene: .; v_gene: TRBV20-1
CDR3aa: CASRTTGTPAAFF; CDR3nt: TGTGCCAGCAGAACTACCGGGACTCCTGCAGCTTTCTTT; abundance: .; j_gene: TRBJ1-1; d_gene: .; v_gene: TRBV28
CDR3aa: CASSQLPGQGDYTF; CDR3nt: TGCGCCAGCAGCCAATTACCGGGACAGGGTGACTACACCTTC; abundance: .; j_gene: TRBJ1-2; d_gene: TRBD1; v_gene: TRBV4-1
CDR3aa: CASSFQGVFRTGELFF; CDR3nt: TGTGCCAGCAGTTTTCAGGGGGTTTTTCGTACCGGGGAGCTGTTTTTT; abundance: .; j_gene: TRBJ2-2; d_gene: TRBD1; v_gene: TRBV28
CDR3aa: CAISERGGEQYF; CDR3nt: TGTGCCATCAGTGAGAGAGGGGGAGAGCAGTACTTC; abundance: .; j_gene: TRBJ2-7; d_gene: .; v_gene: TRBV10-3
CDR3aa: CASSPLRGGEKLFF; CDR3nt: TGTGCCAGCAGTCCCCTCCGGGGAGGAGAAAAACTGTTTTTT; abundance: .; j_gene: TRBJ1-4; d_gene: .; v_gene: TRBV7-9
CDR3aa: CASKRTSGYYEQYF; CDR3nt: TGTGCCTCAAAAAGGACTAGCGGTTACTACGAGCAGTACTTC; abundance: .; j_gene: TRBJ2-7; d_gene: TRBD2; v_gene: TRBV30
CDR3aa: CASRIFDGSEQYF; CDR3nt: TGTGCCAGCAGGATTTTCGATGGGAGCGAGCAGTACTTC; abundance: few; j_gene: TRBJ2-7; d_gene: .; v_gene: TRBV6-5
CDR3aa: CASRGGPGNTIYF; CDR3nt: TGTGCCAGCAGAGGAGGGCCTGGAAACACCATATATTTT; abundance: .; j_gene: TRBJ1-3; d_gene: .; v_gene: TRBV6-5
CDR3aa: CASSEYGTGLRTTEAFF; CDR3nt: TGTGCCAGCAGTGAATACGGAACAGGGCTGAGAACCACTGAAGCTTTCTTT; abundance: few; j_gene: TRBJ1-1; d_gene: .; v_gene: TRBV25-1
CDR3aa: CASREAGGYEQYF; CDR3nt: TGTGCCAGCAGGGAAGCGGGAGGCTACGAGCAGTACTTC; abundance: .; j_gene: TRBJ2-7; d_gene: TRBD2; v_gene: TRBV2
CDR3aa: CASSDRGIAKNIQYF; CDR3nt: TGTGCCAGCAGTGACAGGGGGATAGCCAAAAACATTCAGTACTTC; abundance: .; j_gene: TRBJ2-4; d_gene: TRBD1; v_gene: TRBV27
CDR3aa: CASRTMSQGASEAFF; CDR3nt: TGTGCCAGCAGGACTATGTCACAGGGGGCCTCTGAAGCTTTCTTT; abundance: few; j_gene: TRBJ1-1; d_gene: TRBD1; v_gene: TRBV6-5
CDR3aa: CASASGVAGWEETDTQYF; CDR3nt: TGTGCTAGTGCCAGCGGGGTAGCGGGATGGGAGGAAACAGATACGCAGTATTTT; abundance: .; j_gene: TRBJ2-3; d_gene: TRBD2; v_gene: TRBV12-5
CDR3aa: CASSLGDTFF; CDR3nt: TGTGCCAGCAGTTTAGGGGACACCTTTTTT; abundance: .; j_gene: TRBJ1-4; d_gene: .; v_gene: TRBV28
CDR3aa: CASSMALGDYGYTF; CDR3nt: TGCGCCAGCAGCATGGCACTGGGAGACTATGGCTACACCTTC; abundance: .; j_gene: TRBJ1-2; d_gene: .; v_gene: TRBV5-1